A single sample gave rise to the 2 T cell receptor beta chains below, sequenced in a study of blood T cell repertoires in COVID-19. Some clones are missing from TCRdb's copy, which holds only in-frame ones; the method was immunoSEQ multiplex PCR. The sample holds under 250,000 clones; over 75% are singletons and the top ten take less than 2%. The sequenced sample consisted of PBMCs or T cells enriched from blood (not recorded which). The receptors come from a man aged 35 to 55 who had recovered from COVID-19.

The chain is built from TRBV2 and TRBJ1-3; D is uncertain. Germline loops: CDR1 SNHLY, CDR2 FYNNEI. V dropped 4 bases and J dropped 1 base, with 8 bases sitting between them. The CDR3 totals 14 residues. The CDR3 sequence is CASSASLSGNTIYF. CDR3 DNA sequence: TGTGCCAGCAGTGCTTCCCTGTCTGGAAACACCATATATTTT.

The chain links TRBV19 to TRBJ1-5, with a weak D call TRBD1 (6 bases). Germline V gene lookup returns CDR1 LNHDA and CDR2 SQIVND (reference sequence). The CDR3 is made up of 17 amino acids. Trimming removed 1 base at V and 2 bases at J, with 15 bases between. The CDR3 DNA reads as TGTGCCAGTAGTATAGCCCTCTACAGGGCCCGCAATCAGCCCCAGCATTTT. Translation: CASSIALYRARNQPQHF.